The 9 T cell receptor beta chains below come from one sample, sequenced in a study of molecular identifiers for immune sequencing clone quantification. Via MiXCR, TCRdb re-called the PCR reads, giving one row per CDR3 protein. Seen here are about 500,000 distinct CDR3 sequences, about a fifth observed once, and the top ten hold approximately 0.84%. The sequenced sample consisted of naive CD8+ T cells from blood, with Jurkat cell RNA spiked in. Subset meaning: FACS-sorted CD8+CD4-CCR7+CD45RA+ naive T cells. The receptors originated from a human donor in good health. Some libraries in this study had Jurkat cell RNA spiked in.

This clonotype appeared a few times. V and J are TRBV9 and TRBJ2-7, with a possible D match to TRBD2 (7 bases). The ends were cut back, 0 bases at V and 2 bases at J, with 12 bases in the middle. Germline V lookup: CDR1 SGDLS, CDR2 YYNGEE. The CDR3 is made up of 15 amino acids. The CDR3, as DNA: TGTGCCAGCAGCGTAGGGGGGGGCGCGACCTACGAGCAGTACTTC. This translates into CASSVGGGATYEQYF.

With regard to this clonotype: Since a much larger clone is just one base distant, this may be a read error. This rearrangement joins TRBV19 to TRBJ2-1, with 9 bases fitting TRBD2. Germline loops: CDR1 LNHDA, CDR2 SQIVND (reference sequence). The CDR3 has 14 amino acids. The chain's CDR3 is CASMSLAGNNEQSF. The DNA for the CDR3 is TGTGCCAGTATGTCTCTAGCGGGGAACAATGAGCAGTCCTTC.

This clonotype has more than one count but fewer than ten. The chain couples TRBV20-1 to TRBJ1-1; no definite D call. Between the trimmed V and J ends, which lost 6 bases and 4 bases, there was a span of 21 bases. Germline V gives CDR1 DFQATT, CDR2 SNEGSKA (reference sequence). The CDR3 length is 15 residues. In nucleotides, the CDR3 is TGCAGTGCACTTCTCCTTTCCCTCTCGACCACTGAAGCTTTCTTT. Its protein is CSALLLSLSTTEAFF.

The chain has TRBV30 and TRBJ1-1, with D possibly being TRBD1 (6 bases). The CDR3 has 13 amino acids. Germline loops: CDR1 GTSNPN, CDR2 SVGIG (reference sequence). V was pared by 1 base and J by 5 bases, with 11 bases between. The CDR3 nucleotides are TGTGCCTGGAGTGGAGGGGGACGGACTGAAGCTTTCTTT. Protein sequence: CAWSGGGRTEAFF.

The chain combines TRBV27 with TRBJ2-1; 7 nucleotides line up with TRBD2. Losses at the gene ends were 5 bases for V and 0 bases for J; bases not matched to a gene: 1. Germline assignment: CDR1 MNHEY and CDR2 SMNVEV (reference sequence). There are 14 residues in the CDR3. CDR3 region: CASSTSDSYNEQFF. DNA for the CDR3: TGTGCCAGCAGTACTAGCGACTCCTACAATGAGCAGTTCTTC.

On this clonotype: This could be a read error, since a much larger clone is one nucleotide away. The rearrangement uses TRBV4-3 and TRBJ1-1, with D hard to call. The CDR3 is 15 amino acids. Germline V gene sequence: CDR1 LGHNA, CDR2 YSLEER. V was cut by 4 bases and J by 6 bases, with 18 bases left in between. The CDR3 spells CASSPYYFTAAEAFF. For the CDR3, the DNA is TGCGCCAGCAGCCCCTACTATTTTACTGCCGCTGAAGCTTTCTTT.

To note about this clonotype: This clone may be a read error of a much larger clone one base away. V usage is TRBV27 and J usage is TRBJ2-5; 9 bases line up with TRBD2. CDR3 length equals 17 residues. CDR1 MNHEY and CDR2 SMNVEV come from the germline V gene (reference sequence). CDR3 sequence (DNA): TGTGCCAGCAGTTTGATAGCGGGAGCCATGAACCAAGAGACCCAGTGCTTC. This encodes CASSLIAGAMNQETQCF.

This clonotype occurred a few times. The chain employs TRBV19 and TRBJ2-1; TRBD2 aligns across 7 bases. The germline gives CDR1 LNHDA, CDR2 SQIVND (reference sequence). CDR3 length: 14 amino acids. V was clipped by 1 base and J by 5 bases; unmatched bases: 2. CDR3 DNA: TGTGCCAGTAGTATAGCGGGAGGCCACAATGAGCAGTTCTTC. Translated: CASSIAGGHNEQFF.

This rearrangement joins TRBV4-3 to TRBJ2-5; 10 bases align to TRBD1. Germline loops: CDR1 LGHNA, CDR2 YSLEER. V was clipped by 3 bases and J by 2 bases; unmatched bases: 6. The CDR3 is made up of 16 amino acids. Here the CDR3 DNA reads TGCGCCAGCAGCCAGTGGACAGGGGGGGTACAAGAGACCCAGTACTTC. Its translation: CASSQWTGGVQETQYF.